These 8 T cell receptor beta chains came from one sample sequenced in a study of OX40 agonist ivuxolimab in advanced cancers. This table comes from immunoSEQ multiplex PCR, and its TCRdb copy is limited to in-frame clones, with some not included. The table lists about 88,000 clones, around 83% of them singletons. The specimen comprised CD4+ or CD8+ T cells sorted from blood, sampled in a trial of the OX40 agonist ivuxolimab. The source is an adult with an advanced solid tumor such as melanoma, head and neck, liver or kidney cancer.

The CDR3 sequence: CATSREQYNEQFF. CDR3 nucleotides: TGTGCCACCAGCAGAGAGCAATACAATGAGCAGTTCTTC. This chain uses TRBV15 with TRBJ2-1; no clear D gene. This CDR3 spans 13 amino acids. V was pared by 0 bases and J by 4 bases, with 4 bases between. Germline CDR1 and CDR2: LNHNV and YYDKDF (reference sequence).

The rearrangement links TRBV29-1 to TRBJ2-3; possibly TRBD1 or TRBD2 for D (6 bases each). The germline V gene has CDR1 SQVTM and CDR2 ANQGSEA. Trimming stripped 3 bases from V and 2 bases from J, with 18 bases between. The CDR3 runs 16 residues. CDR3 DNA sequence: TGCAGCGTTGATATGGGGGGCACCCGCTCCACAGATACGCAGTATTTT. It encodes CSVDMGGTRSTDTQYF.

The chain combines TRBV5-6 with TRBJ1-1; no clear D. The CDR3 spans 14 residues. Trimming stripped 2 bases from V and 5 bases from J, with 13 bases between. Germline CDR1 reads SGHDT; CDR2 reads YYEEEE. The CDR3 nucleotides are TGTGCCAGCAGCTTTATTAAGGGAAGGACTGAAGCTTTCTTT. The encoded protein is CASSFIKGRTEAFF.

There are a few counts of this clone. The rearrangement uses TRBV7-9 and TRBJ1-1; TRBD1 aligns across 8 bases. Germline loops: CDR1 SEHNR, CDR2 FQNEAQ (reference sequence). With V trimmed by 5 bases and J by 7 bases, 12 bases remained unmatched. This CDR3 has 15 amino acids. CDR3 sequence (DNA): TGTGCCAGCAGCCATCGGTCGGGACAGGACGGTGAAGCTTTCTTT. This encodes CASSHRSGQDGEAFF.

The chain combines TRBV5-1 with TRBJ1-2; weak D call: TRBD1 (5 bases). CDR3 size: 13 residues. Germline values: CDR1 SGHRS, CDR2 YFSETQ. V was trimmed by 0 bases and J by 8 bases, leaving 11 bases between them. This chain's CDR3 is CASSLGGTPGYTF. The CDR3 nucleotides read TGCGCCAGCAGCTTGGGCGGGACTCCCGGCTACACCTTC.

This chain links TRBV19 with TRBJ1-4; TRBD1 matches 7 bases. The V gene end was trimmed by 3 bases and the J gene end by 3 bases; junction bases not matched to a gene: 1. The CDR3 loop spans 14 amino acids. The germline gives CDR1 LNHDA, CDR2 SQIVND (reference sequence). The CDR3 is CASSIRGANEKLFF. The CDR3 DNA is TGTGCCAGTAGTATCAGGGGGGCTAATGAAAAACTGTTTTTT. Full variable domain (missing parts from reference TRBV19 and TRBJ1-4): DGGITQSPKYLFRKEGQNVTLSCEQNLNHDAMYWYRQDPGQGLRLIYYSQIVNDFQKGDIAEGYSVSREKKESFPLTVTSAQKNPTAFYLCASSIRGANEKLFFGSGTQLSVL.

The chain has TRBV7-6 and TRBJ1-3; D remains unclear. This CDR3 comprises 16 residues. Germline CDR1 and CDR2: SGHVS and FNYEAQ. The V end lost 5 bases, the J end lost 0 bases, and 14 bases lay between the germline ends. CDR3 DNA sequence: TGTGCCAGCAGCCAAGGGAATGGGATCTCTGGAAACACCATATATTTT. Amino acids: CASSQGNGISGNTIYF.

V gene TRBV7-2 combines with J gene TRBJ2-3, with 8 positions matching TRBD2. The length of the CDR3 is 16 residues. CDR1 is SGHTA and CDR2 is FQGNSA in the germline V gene. V lost 2 bases and J lost 4; bases outside the gene matches: 8. CDR3 DNA: TGTGCCAGCAGCTTACGGACGGGAGGGGTCCCAGATACGCAGTATTTT. Residues: CASSLRTGGVPDTQYF.